This TCR beta chain appears in the sequencing data of a study of technical replicates of blood from several donors. CDR1 and CDR2 (germline): MNHNS, SASEGT. The CDR3 sequence is 17 residues long. With 2 bases clipped from V and 5 bases from J, the junction kept 14 bases outside the gene matches. Libraries were prepared by immunoSEQ multiplex PCR; TCRdb keeps only in-frame clonotypes and omits some of them. The sample comprises about 83,000 clones, over 85% of which are singletons, and about 0.23% rests with the top ten. The rearrangement uses TRBV6-1 and TRBJ2-5; 7 bases match TRBD2. This receptor was identified in a human donor in good health. The source material was T cells isolated from PBMCs. CDR3 sequence: CASSESARGSAYETQYF. The DNA for the CDR3 is TGTGCCAGCAGTGAATCTGCACGCGGGAGTGCCTATGAGACCCAGTACTTC.